This record concerns one TCR beta chain sequence. Sequencing was performed with immunoSEQ multiplex PCR; in TCRdb, only in-frame clones are kept and a portion is missing. The sample lists 200,000 to 250,000 clones, roughly 89% occurring once. The CDR3 contains 19 residues. The V gene lost 5 bases and the J gene lost 3 bases, with 29 bases spanning the gap. The sample is drawn from a study of blood T cell repertoires in COVID-19. Background on the study: Samples of COVID-19 (acute and convalescent) were obtained from the United States, Italy and Spain. In each case, the material was cDNA or gDNA derived from T cells, B-cell-depleted T cells, or PBMCs.

This rearrangement joins TRBV23-1 to TRBJ2-7, with D tentatively TRBD1 (6 bases). TRBV23-1 is filed as an ORF, its function uncertain. Sequenced: PBMCs or T cells enriched from blood (not recorded which). The receptor was derived from a woman between 40 and 50 years old who had recovered from COVID-19. CDR3 loop: CASSYPPEYPPGQLYEQYV. The CDR3 region has the DNA TGCGCCAGCAGTTACCCCCCCGAATACCCTCCGGGACAACTCTACGAGCAGTACGTC.